This T cell receptor (beta chain) was sequenced in a study of shared clonotypes between healthy human individuals. Study-level background: Donors, aged 18 to 49, were a couple of women and three men.

V shed 0 bases and J shed 7 bases, with 13 bases lying between them. The CDR3 spans 15 residues. CDR1 and CDR2 from the germline V gene are SGHRS and YFSETQ. The table came from immunoSEQ multiplex PCR; TCRdb's copy has only in-frame clones and leaves some out. The sample includes about 610,000 clones, almost 97% of them seen just once. This clone showed up just a few times. The antigen is undetermined. Findings and limits, study-wide: Generation probability values for non-shared clonotypes were lower than those for clonotypes shared by all four donors. The study sampled only blood, and tissue repertoires likely differ.

The receptor was isolated from a woman aged 25 to 39 in good health. The sequencing sample was made of naive CD4+ T cells sorted from blood. This sample's subset: CD45RA+ positively selected. The chain carries TRBV5-1 and TRBJ1-4; D is undetermined. The CDR3 protein is CASSLVSGSPEKLFF. The DNA of the CDR3 is TGCGCCAGCAGCTTGGTTAGTGGTTCACCTGAAAAACTGTTTTTT.